These T cell receptor beta chains were read from a single sample in a study of metastatic and nonmetastatic thyroid tumors. TCRdb re-called clones from the PCR reads using MiXCR. The repertoire holds about 40,000 clones, roughly an eighth seen once, with around a quarter in the top ten. The specimen was blood. The source is a female donor with papillary thyroid cancer or a benign thyroid nodule (not recorded which). Some clones in this sample may be carry-over from other donors' samples. CDR3s leave out the opening cysteine and the closing phenylalanine or tryptophan. D genes are given only for firm matches.

V	D	J	CDR3
TRBV3-1	TRBD2	TRBJ2-7	ASSPRTSGRAYEQY
TRBV20-1	.	TRBJ2-7	SAVVAVSPYEQY
TRBV5-1	.	TRBJ2-3	ASTRGQGTDTQY
TRBV2	TRBD2	TRBJ2-1	ASRRGASGIYEQF
TRBV13	TRBD2	TRBJ2-7	ASSPGTSGRNSYEQY
TRBV5-1	.	TRBJ2-5	ASSLAGGRWRETQY
TRBV20-1	TRBD2	TRBJ2-1	SARVVRPGTSTEQF
TRBV7-2	.	TRBJ2-5	ASSLAGTSGQETQY
TRBV7-2	.	TRBJ2-1	ATARNEKGEQF
TRBV14	.	TRBJ2-5	ASVRTPVETQY
TRBV10-1	.	TRBJ2-2	ASSESGQGDTGELF
TRBV6-1	.	TRBJ2-1	ASSVRPGAYNEQF
TRBV24-1	.	TRBJ1-1	ATSDLSGAENTEAF
TRBV15	.	TRBJ2-7	ATSRDLLGFSYEQY
TRBV28	TRBD1	TRBJ2-7	ASSSTGYRQY
TRBV12-5	.	TRBJ2-4	ASSNLAKNIQY
TRBV30	TRBD1	TRBJ1-4	AWGEKQGAWEKLF
TRBV27	TRBD1	TRBJ1-2	ASSGNRGHGYT
TRBV6-1	.	TRBJ1-1	ASRSRNSAEAF
TRBV6-2/TRBV6-3	TRBD2	TRBJ2-1	ASSYSGLAGVYNEQF
TRBV27	TRBD1	TRBJ1-4	ASRQRQGTNEKLF
TRBV12-3/TRBV12-4	.	TRBJ2-7	ASGTARSQY
TRBV7-6	.	TRBJ2-7	ASSQGITGSDEQY